This note documents a single T cell receptor (beta chain) sequence. Authors' methods: Reference gene primers were amplified, and this amplification served to estimate nucleated cell counts. This table comes from immunoSEQ multiplex PCR, and its TCRdb copy is limited to in-frame clones, with some not included. The DNA was the basis for D and trimming; V, J and clone size are from that table. The repertoire consists of roughly 130,000 clones, with 84% occurring once and the leading ten covering roughly 3.4%. Participants were aged roughly 18 to 90 years, lived in over 20 US areas, and enrolled virtually. The data stem from a study of blood T cell repertoires in COVID-19. Sequencing was done on a sample of PBMCs or T cells enriched from blood (not recorded which). The origin of this receptor is a woman aged 50 to 65 with acute COVID-19.

CDR3 bases: TGTGCCAGCAGCTCCGACTTCGGGGAGCTGTTTTTT. Amino acids: CASSSDFGELFF. The chain joins TRBV5-4 to TRBJ2-2; D remains unclear. Germline CDR1 is SGHNT and CDR2 is YYREEE (reference sequence). Trimming took off 3 bases at V and 7 bases at J, with 7 bases between the two ends. This CDR3 has 12 amino acids.